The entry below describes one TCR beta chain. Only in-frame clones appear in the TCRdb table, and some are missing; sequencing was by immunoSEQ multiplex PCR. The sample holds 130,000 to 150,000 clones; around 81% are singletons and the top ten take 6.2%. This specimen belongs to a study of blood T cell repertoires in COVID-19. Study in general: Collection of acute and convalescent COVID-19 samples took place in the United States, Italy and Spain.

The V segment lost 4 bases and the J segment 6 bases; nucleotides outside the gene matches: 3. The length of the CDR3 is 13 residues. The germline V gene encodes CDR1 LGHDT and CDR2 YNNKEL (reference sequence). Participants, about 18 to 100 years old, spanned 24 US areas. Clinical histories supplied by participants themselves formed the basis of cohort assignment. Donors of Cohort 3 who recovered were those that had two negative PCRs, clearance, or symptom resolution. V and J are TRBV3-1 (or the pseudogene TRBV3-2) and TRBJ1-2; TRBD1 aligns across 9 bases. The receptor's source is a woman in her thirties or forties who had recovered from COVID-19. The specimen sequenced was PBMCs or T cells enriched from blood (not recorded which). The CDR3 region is CASSPDRGNGYTF. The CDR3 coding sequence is TGTGCCAGCAGCCCCGACAGGGGGAATGGCTACACCTTC.